Shown below are 11 T cell receptor beta chains from a single sample sequenced in a study of cytomegalovirus exposure and HLA in healthy donors. PCR amplification relied on 60 Vbeta primers (plus 13 Jbeta primers). The repertoire was sequenced with immunoSEQ multiplex PCR; TCRdb's copy has only in-frame clones and lacks some. The sample gives 84,000 or so clones, around 74% of which show up once; around 2% is in the top ten. Sequencing was performed on PBMCs. These receptors were collected from a boy aged 10-17 years in good health and CMV-seronegative.

The chain couples TRBV4-2 to TRBJ2-7; D perhaps matches TRBD1 (9 bases). The CDR3 length is 18 residues. In germline, CDR1 is LGHNA, CDR2 YNFKEQ. Trimming took 0 bases from V and 2 from J, leaving 20 bases between them. In nucleotides, the CDR3 is TGTGCCAGCAGCCAAGAATGGACAGGGGCGGGAGGAACCTACGAGCAGTACTTC. Translated: CASSQEWTGAGGTYEQYF.

The chain links TRBV5-4 to TRBJ1-6; D perhaps matches TRBD1 (5 bases). This CDR3 region has 11 residues. Germline V gene sequence: CDR1 SGHNT, CDR2 YYREEE (reference sequence). V shed 5 bases and J shed 10 bases, with 7 bases lying between them. The CDR3 coding sequence is TGTGCCAGCAGGGGGCGCTCACCCCTCCACTTT. It encodes CASRGRSPLHF.

This chain links TRBV25-1 with TRBJ1-2; the D gene is possibly TRBD1 (6 bases). Germline V gene sequence: CDR1 MGHDK, CDR2 SYGVNS. V was clipped by 2 bases and J by 5 bases, with 24 bases between them. The CDR3 sequence is 18 residues long. CDR3 residues: CASSEIEVPDRSEYGYTF. CDR3 bases: TGTGCCAGCAGTGAAATCGAGGTCCCCGACAGGTCCGAATATGGCTACACCTTC.

V usage is TRBV28 and J usage is TRBJ1-5, with D uncertain. V was clipped by 3 bases and J by 3 bases, with 15 bases between them. This CDR3 spans 16 amino acids. Germline CDR1 is MDHEN and CDR2 is SYDVKM. The CDR3 region is CASSFSARRNNQPQHF. CDR3 in DNA: TGTGCCAGCAGTTTTTCCGCGAGGAGGAACAATCAGCCCCAGCATTTT.

The V call is TRBV19, the J call TRBJ1-5; no reliable D call. CDR3 length: 12 amino acids. Trimming took 3 bases from V and 5 from J, leaving 5 bases between them. CDR1 is LNHDA, CDR2 SQIVND, per germline (reference sequence). The CDR3 DNA follows: TGTGCCAGTAGTATCGCAGATCAGCCCCAGCATTTT. Amino acid sequence: CASSIADQPQHF. The variable domain in full, completed from reference TRBV19 and TRBJ1-5, reads DGGITQSPKYLFRKEGQNVTLSCEQNLNHDAMYWYRQDPGQGLRLIYYSQIVNDFQKGDIAEGYSVSREKKESFPLTVTSAQKNPTAFYLCASSIADQPQHFGDGTRLSIL.

The chain has TRBV28 and TRBJ2-7; weak D call: TRBD1 (5 bases). The germline V gene has CDR1 MDHEN and CDR2 SYDVKM. The CDR3 spans 14 residues. V was cut by 5 bases and J by 7 bases, with 18 bases left in between. The CDR3 coding sequence is TGTGCCAGCAGTCCTTCAGGGCTCCCCGAGGAGCAGTACTTC. It specifies CASSPSGLPEEQYF.

The rearrangement uses TRBV19 and TRBJ2-7, with a possible D match to TRBD1 (5 bases). Germline lookup yields CDR1 LNHDA and CDR2 SQIVND (reference sequence). With 3 bases removed from V and 6 bases from J, the gap between germline ends came to 9 bases. The length of the CDR3 is 12 residues. The CDR3 sequence is CASSMGLGEQYF. In DNA form, the CDR3 reads TGTGCCAGTAGTATGGGGCTGGGCGAGCAGTACTTC. Supplemented by reference TRBV19 and TRBJ2-7, the full variable domain reads DGGITQSPKYLFRKEGQNVTLSCEQNLNHDAMYWYRQDPGQGLRLIYYSQIVNDFQKGDIAEGYSVSREKKESFPLTVTSAQKNPTAFYLCASSMGLGEQYFGPGTRLTVT.

The chain employs TRBV7-2 and TRBJ2-1; weak D call: TRBD2 (5 bases). Germline V gene lookup returns CDR1 SGHTA and CDR2 FQGNSA. Trimming pared 5 bases from V and 2 bases from J, leaving 25 bases between. The CDR3 loop spans 19 amino acids. CDR3 in DNA: TGTGCCAGCAGCATCCAATCCGCCTCGTCCAGCGGAGCCTACAATGAGCAGTTCTTC. Translating it yields CASSIQSASSSGAYNEQFF.

The rearrangement links TRBV10-1 to TRBJ2-1; 7 bases match TRBD2. The CDR3 consists of 16 residues. CDR1 WNHNN and CDR2 SYGVQD come from the germline V gene (reference sequence). Trimming cost V 3 bases and J 9 bases; bases outside gene matches: 14. The CDR3 DNA sequence: TGCGCCAGCAGTGATAGCGGGCGGGACGTGGGTGGTGAGCAGTTCTTC. This codes for CASSDSGRDVGGEQFF.

The chain employs TRBV7-9 and TRBJ2-1; D perhaps matches TRBD2 (5 bases). Germline-derived CDR1 and CDR2 are SEHNR and FQNEAQ (reference sequence). V was shortened by 4 bases and J by 2 bases, with 6 bases between the two germline ends. The CDR3 is made up of 13 amino acids. The CDR3 DNA sequence: TGTGCCAGCAGCTCCGGGACCTACAATGAGCAGTTCTTC. Translated, it gives CASSSGTYNEQFF.

The chain couples TRBV20-1 to TRBJ2-7; 7 nucleotides agree with TRBD1. Germline CDR1 is DFQATT and CDR2 is SNEGSKA (reference sequence). J gave up 2 bases and V 7 bases, and 2 bases lay outside the gene matches. This CDR3 region has 11 residues. The CDR3 DNA reads as TGCAGTGGGGGGACAGCCTACGAGCAGTACTTC. Amino acids: CSGGTAYEQYF.